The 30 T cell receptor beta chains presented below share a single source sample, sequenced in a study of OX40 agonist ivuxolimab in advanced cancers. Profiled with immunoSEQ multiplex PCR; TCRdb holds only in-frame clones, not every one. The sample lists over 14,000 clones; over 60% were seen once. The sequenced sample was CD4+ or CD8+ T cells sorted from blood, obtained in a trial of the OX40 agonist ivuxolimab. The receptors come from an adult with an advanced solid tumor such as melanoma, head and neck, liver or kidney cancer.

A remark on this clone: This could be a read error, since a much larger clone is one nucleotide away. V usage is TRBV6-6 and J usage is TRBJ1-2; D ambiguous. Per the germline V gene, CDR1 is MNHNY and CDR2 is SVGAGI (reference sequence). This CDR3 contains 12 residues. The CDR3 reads CVTLGTNYGYTF. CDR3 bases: TGTGTCACTCTAGGTACTAACTATGGCTACACCTTC.

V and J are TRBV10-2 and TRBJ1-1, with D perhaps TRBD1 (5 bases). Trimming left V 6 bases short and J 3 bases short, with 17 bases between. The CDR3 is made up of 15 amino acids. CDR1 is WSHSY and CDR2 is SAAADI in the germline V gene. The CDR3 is CASRVQTRGDTEAFF. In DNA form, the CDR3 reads TGCGCCAGCAGGGTGCAGACGAGGGGTGACACTGAAGCTTTCTTT.

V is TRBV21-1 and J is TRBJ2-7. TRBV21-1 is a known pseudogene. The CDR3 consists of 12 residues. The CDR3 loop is CASSRDVYEQYF. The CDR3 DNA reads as TGTGCCAGCAGCCGGGACGTCTACGAGCAGTACTTC.

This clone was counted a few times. The CDR3 here is CASDCWDQPQHF. The CDR3 bases are TGTGCCAGCGATTGCTGGGATCAGCCCCAGCATTTT. J is TRBJ1-5 and V is TRBV6-4; D uncertain. The V end lost 8 bases, the J end lost 5 bases, and 10 bases lay between the germline ends. Germline assignment: CDR1 MRHNA and CDR2 SNTAGT. This CDR3 is 12 amino acids long.

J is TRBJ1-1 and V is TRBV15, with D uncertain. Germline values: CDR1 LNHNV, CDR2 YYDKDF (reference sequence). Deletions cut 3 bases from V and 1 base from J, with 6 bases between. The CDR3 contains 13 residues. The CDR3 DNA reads TGTGCCACCAGCAGGGGTACGAACACTGAAGCTTTCTTT. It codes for CATSRGTNTEAFF. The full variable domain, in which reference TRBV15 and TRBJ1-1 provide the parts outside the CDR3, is DAMVIQNPRYQVTQFGKPVTLSCSQTLNHNVMYWYQQKSSQAPKLLFHYYDKDFNNEADTPDNFQSRRPNTSFCFLDIRSPGLGDTAMYLCATSRGTNTEAFFGQGTRLTVV.

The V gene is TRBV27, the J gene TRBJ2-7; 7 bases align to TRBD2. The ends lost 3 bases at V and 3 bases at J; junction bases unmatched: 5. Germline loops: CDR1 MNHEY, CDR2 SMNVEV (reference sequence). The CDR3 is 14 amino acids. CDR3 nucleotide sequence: TGTGCCAGCAGTTTGGTGGGGGGGGGCTACGAGCAGTACTTC. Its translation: CASSLVGGGYEQYF.

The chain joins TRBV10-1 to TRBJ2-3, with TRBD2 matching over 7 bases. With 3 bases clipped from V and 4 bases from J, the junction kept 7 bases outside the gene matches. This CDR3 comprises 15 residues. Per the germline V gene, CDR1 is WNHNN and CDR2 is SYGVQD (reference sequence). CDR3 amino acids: CASSDAGVSSDTQYF. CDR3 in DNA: TGCGCCAGCAGTGATGCGGGAGTTAGCTCAGATACGCAGTATTTT.

CDR3 nucleotides: TGTGCCAGTAGTATAAAGGCTGGCTCCTACAATGAGCAGTTCTTC. Its protein product is CASSIKAGSYNEQFF. The chain carries TRBV19 and TRBJ2-1; no clear D gene. This CDR3 spans 15 amino acids. Trimming took 2 bases from V and 0 from J, leaving 8 bases between them. Germline loops: CDR1 LNHDA, CDR2 SQIVND (reference sequence).

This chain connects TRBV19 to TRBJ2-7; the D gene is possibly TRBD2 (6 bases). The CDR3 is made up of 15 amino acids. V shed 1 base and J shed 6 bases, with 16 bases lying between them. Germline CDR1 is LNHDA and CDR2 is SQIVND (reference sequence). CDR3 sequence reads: CASSIGGGGFGEQYF. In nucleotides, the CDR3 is TGTGCCAGTAGTATAGGGGGAGGCGGGTTCGGCGAGCAGTACTTC.

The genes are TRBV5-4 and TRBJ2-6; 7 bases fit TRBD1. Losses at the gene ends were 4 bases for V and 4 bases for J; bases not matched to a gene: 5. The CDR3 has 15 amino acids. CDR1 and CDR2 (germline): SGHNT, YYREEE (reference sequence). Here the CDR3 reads CASSDRELGANVLTF. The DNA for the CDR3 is TGTGCCAGCAGCGACAGGGAGCTCGGGGCCAACGTCCTGACTTTC.

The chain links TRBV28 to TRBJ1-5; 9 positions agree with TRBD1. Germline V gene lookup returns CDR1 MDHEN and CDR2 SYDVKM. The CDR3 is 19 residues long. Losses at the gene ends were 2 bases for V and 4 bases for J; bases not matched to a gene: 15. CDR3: CASSLPYIVDRGQNQPQHF. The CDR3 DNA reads TGTGCCAGCAGTTTACCCTATATCGTGGACAGGGGCCAGAATCAGCCCCAGCATTTT.

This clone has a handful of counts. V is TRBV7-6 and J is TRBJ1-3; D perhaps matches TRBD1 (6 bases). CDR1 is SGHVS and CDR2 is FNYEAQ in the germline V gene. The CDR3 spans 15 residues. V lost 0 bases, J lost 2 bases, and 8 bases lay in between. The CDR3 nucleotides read TGTGCCAGCAGCTTAGCATCAGGGGCTGGAAACACCATATATTTT. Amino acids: CASSLASGAGNTIYF.

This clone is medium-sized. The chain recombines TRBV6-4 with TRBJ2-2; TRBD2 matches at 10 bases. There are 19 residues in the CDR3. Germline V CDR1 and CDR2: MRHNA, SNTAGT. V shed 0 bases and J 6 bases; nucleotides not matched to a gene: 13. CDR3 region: CASSDSNPESGRAPGELFF. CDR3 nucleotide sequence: TGTGCCAGCAGTGACTCGAACCCGGAGAGCGGGAGGGCCCCCGGGGAGCTGTTTTTT.

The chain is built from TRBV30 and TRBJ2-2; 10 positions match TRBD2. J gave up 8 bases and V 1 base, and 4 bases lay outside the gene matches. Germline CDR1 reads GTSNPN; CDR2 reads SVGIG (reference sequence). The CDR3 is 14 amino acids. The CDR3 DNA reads TGTGCCTGGAGTGGGCTAGCGGGAGTTGGGGAGCTGTTTTTT. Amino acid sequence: CAWSGLAGVGELFF.

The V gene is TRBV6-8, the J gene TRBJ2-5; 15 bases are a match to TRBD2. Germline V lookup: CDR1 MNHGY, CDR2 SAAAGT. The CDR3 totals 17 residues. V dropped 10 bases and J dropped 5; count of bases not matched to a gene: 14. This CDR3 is CATLPRTSGRAEETQYF. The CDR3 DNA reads TGTGCCACGTTACCAAGGACTAGCGGGAGGGCCGAGGAGACCCAGTACTTC.

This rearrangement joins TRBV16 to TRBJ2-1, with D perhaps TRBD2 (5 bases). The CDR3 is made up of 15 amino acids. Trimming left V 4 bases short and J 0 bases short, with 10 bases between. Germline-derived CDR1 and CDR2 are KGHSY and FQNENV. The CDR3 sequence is CASSLGISSYNEQFF. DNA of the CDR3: TGTGCCAGCAGCCTCGGGATTAGCTCCTACAATGAGCAGTTCTTC.

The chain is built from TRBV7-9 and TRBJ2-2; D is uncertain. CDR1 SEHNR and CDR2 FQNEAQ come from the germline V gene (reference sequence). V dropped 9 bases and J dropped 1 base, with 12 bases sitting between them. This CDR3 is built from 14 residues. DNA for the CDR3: TGTGCCAGTGGCCCGGCGAGGAACACCGGGGAGCTGTTTTTT. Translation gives CASGPARNTGELFF.

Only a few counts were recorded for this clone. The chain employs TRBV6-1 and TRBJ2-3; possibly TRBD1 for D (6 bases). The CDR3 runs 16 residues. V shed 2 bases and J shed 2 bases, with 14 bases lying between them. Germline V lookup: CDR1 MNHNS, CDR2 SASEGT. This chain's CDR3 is CASSEWKGTLTDTQYF. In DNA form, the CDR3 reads TGTGCCAGCAGTGAATGGAAAGGGACACTCACAGATACGCAGTATTTT.

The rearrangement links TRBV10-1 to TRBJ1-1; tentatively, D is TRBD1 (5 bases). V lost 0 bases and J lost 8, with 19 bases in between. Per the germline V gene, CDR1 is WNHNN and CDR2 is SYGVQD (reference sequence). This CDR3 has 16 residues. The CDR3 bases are TGCGCCAGCAGTGAGTCGCCCGACAGAGGTCGACCCGAAGCTTTCTTT. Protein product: CASSESPDRGRPEAFF.

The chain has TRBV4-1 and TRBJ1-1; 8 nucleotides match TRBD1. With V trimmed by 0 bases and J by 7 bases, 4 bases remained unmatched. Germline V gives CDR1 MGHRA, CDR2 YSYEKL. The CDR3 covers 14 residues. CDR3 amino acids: CASSQDSGQGEAFF. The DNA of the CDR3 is TGCGCCAGCAGCCAAGATTCAGGACAGGGTGAAGCTTTCTTT.

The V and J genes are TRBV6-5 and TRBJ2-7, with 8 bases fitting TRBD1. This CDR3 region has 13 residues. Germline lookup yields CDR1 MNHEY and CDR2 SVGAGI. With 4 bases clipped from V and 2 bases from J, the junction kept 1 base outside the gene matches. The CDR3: CASSWGQAYEQYF. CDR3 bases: TGTGCCAGCAGTTGGGGACAGGCCTACGAGCAGTACTTC.

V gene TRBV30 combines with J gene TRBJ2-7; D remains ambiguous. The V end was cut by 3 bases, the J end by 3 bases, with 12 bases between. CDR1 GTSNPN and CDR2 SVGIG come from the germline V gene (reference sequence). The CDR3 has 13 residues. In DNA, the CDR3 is TGTGCCTGGAGGAGGCTAACCGGCTACGAGCAGTACTTC. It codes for CAWRRLTGYEQYF.

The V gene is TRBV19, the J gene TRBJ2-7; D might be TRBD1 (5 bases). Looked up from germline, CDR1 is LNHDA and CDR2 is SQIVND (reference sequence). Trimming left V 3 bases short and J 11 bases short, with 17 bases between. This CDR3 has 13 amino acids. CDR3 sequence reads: CASSIGQGSEKYF. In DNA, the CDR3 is TGTGCCAGTAGTATCGGCCAGGGAAGTGAAAAGTACTTC.

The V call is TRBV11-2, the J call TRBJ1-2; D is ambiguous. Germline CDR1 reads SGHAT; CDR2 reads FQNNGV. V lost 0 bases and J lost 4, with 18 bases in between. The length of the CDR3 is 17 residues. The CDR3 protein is CASSLDSRTLLGYGYTF. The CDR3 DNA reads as TGTGCCAGCAGCTTAGATTCCCGGACCCTCCTGGGCTATGGCTACACCTTC.

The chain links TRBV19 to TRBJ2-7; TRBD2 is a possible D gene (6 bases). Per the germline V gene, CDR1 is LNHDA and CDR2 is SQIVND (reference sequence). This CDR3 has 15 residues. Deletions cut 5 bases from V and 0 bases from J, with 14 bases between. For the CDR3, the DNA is TGTGCCAGTAGTTTTGGGGGGATGAGCTCCTACGAGCAGTACTTC. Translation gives CASSFGGMSSYEQYF. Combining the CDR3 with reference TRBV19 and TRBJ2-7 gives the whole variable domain DGGITQSPKYLFRKEGQNVTLSCEQNLNHDAMYWYRQDPGQGLRLIYYSQIVNDFQKGDIAEGYSVSREKKESFPLTVTSAQKNPTAFYLCASSFGGMSSYEQYFGPGTRLTVT.

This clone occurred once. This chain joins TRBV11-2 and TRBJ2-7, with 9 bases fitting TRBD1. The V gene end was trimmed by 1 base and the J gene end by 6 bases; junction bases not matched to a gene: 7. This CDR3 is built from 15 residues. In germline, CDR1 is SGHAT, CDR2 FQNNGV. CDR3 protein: CASSLAGTGFGEQYF. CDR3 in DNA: TGTGCCAGCAGCTTAGCCGGGACAGGGTTCGGCGAGCAGTACTTC.

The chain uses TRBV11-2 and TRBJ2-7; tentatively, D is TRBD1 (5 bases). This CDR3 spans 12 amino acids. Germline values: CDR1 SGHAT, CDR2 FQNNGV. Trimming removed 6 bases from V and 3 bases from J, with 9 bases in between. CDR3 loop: CASRYDSYEQYF. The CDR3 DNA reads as TGTGCCAGCAGGTACGACAGCTACGAGCAGTACTTC.

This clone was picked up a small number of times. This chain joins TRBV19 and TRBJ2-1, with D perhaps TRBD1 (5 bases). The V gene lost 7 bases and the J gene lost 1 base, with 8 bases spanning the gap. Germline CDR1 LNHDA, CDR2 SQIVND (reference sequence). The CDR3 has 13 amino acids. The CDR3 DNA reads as TGTGCCAGTACTCCAGGGTCCTACAATGAGCAGTTCTTC. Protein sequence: CASTPGSYNEQFF. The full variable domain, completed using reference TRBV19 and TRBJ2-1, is DGGITQSPKYLFRKEGQNVTLSCEQNLNHDAMYWYRQDPGQGLRLIYYSQIVNDFQKGDIAEGYSVSREKKESFPLTVTSAQKNPTAFYLCASTPGSYNEQFFGPGTRLTVL.

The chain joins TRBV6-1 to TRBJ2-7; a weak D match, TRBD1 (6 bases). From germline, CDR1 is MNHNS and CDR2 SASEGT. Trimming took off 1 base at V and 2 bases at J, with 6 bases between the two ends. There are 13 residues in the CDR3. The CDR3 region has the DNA TGTGCCAGCAGTGAAGGGACAGCCTACGAGCAGTACTTC. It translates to CASSEGTAYEQYF.

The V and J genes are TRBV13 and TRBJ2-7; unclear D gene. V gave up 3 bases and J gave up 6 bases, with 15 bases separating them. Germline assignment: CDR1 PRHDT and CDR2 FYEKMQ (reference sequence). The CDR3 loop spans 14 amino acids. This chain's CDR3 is CASSFVTDPGEQYF. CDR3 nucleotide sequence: TGTGCCAGCAGCTTTGTTACGGATCCCGGCGAGCAGTACTTC.